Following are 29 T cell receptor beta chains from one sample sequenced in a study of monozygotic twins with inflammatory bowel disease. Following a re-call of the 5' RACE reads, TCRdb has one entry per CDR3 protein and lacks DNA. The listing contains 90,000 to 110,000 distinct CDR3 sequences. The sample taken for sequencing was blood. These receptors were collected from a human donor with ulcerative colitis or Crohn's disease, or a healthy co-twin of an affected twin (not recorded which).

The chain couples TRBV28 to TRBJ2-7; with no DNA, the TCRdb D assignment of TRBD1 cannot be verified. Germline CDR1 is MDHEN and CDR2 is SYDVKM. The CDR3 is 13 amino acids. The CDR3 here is CASIRQGTVEQYF.

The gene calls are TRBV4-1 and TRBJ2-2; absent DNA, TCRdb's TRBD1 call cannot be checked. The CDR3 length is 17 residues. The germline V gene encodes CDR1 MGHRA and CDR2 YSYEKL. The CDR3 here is CASSQGGDTGAAGELFF.

CDR3 residues: CASSAPLGLIYNSPLHF. V usage is TRBV5-1 and J usage is TRBJ1-6; with no DNA, the TCRdb D assignment of TRBD1 cannot be verified. The V gene's germline CDR1 is SGHRS and CDR2 YFSETQ. The CDR3 has 17 amino acids.

The CDR3 sequence: CASSLVARGAGEKLFF. The rearrangement uses TRBV12-3 or TRBV12-4 and TRBJ1-4; TCRdb indicates TRBD1, and absent DNA this call remains unverified. The CDR3 spans 16 residues.

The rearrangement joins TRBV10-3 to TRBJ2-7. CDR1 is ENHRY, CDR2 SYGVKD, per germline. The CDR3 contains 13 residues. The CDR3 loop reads CAISDLFVYEQYF.

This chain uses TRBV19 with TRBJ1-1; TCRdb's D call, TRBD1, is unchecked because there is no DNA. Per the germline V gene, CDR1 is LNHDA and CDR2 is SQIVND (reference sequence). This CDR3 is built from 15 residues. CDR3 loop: CASSPGPAKNTEAFF.

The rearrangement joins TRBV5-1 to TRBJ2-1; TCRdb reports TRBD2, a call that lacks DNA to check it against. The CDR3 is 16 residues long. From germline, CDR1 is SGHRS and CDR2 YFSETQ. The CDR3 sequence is CASSSTGTSGADEQFF. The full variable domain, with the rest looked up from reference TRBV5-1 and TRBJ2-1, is KAGVTQTPRYLIKTRGQQVTLSCSPISGHRSVSWYQQTPGQGLQFLFEYFSETQRNKGNFPGRFSGRQFSNSRSEMNVSTLELGDSALYLCASSSTGTSGADEQFFGPGTRLTVL.

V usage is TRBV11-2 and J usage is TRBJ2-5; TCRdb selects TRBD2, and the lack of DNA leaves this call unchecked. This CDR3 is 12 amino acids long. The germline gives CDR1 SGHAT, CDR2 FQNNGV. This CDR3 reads CASRGAGETQYF.

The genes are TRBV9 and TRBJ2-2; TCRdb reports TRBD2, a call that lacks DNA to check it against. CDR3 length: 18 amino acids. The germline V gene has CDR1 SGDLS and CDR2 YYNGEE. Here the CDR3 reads CASSISNSGRYGTGELFF.

Here the CDR3 reads CASSTTGGSFNYGYTF. The gene calls are TRBV9 and TRBJ1-2. CDR1 and CDR2 (germline): SGDLS, YYNGEE. The CDR3 length is 16 residues.

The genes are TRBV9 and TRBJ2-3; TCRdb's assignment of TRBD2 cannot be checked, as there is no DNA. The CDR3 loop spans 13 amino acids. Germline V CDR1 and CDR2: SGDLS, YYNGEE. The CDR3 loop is CASSIDMEEAQYF.

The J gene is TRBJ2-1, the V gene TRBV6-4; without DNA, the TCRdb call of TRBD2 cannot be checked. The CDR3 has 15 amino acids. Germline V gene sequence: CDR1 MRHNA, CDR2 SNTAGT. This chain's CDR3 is CASSDTSGGANEQFF.

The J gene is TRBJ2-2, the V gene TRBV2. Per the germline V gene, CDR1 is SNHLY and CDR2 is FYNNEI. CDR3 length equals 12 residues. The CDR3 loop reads CASNGNFGELFF.

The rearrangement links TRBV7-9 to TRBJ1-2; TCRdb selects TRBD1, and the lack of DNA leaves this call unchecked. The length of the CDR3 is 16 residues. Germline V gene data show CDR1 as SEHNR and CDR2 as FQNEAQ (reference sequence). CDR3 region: CASSLGGVRGLYGYTF.

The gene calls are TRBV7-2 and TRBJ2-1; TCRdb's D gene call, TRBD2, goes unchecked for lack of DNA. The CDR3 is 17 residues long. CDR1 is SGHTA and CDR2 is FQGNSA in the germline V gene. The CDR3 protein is CASSSRTSGRANNEQFF.

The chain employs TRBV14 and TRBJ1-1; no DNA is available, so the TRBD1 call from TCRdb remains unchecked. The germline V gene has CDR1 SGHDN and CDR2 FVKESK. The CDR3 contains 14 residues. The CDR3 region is CASSRDREGTEAFF.

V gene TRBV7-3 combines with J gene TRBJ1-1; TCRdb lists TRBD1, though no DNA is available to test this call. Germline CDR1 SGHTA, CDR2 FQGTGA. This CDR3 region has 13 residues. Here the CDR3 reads CASYRGTRGEAFF.

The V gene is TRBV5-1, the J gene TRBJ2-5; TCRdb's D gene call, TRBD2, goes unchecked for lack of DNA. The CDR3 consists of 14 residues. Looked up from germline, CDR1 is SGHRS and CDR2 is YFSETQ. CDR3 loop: CASSPSLVGETQYF.

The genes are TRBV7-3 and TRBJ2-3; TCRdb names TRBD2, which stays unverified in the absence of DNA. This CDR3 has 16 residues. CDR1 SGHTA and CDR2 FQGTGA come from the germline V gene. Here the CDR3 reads CASSSRLAGGTDTQYF.

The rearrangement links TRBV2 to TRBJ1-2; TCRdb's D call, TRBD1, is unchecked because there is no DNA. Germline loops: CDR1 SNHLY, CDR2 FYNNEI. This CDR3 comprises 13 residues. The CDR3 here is CASSDGGHYGYTF. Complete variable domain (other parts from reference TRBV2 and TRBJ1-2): EPEVTQTPSHQVTQMGQEVILRCVPISNHLYFYWYRQILGQKVEFLVSFYNNEISEKSEIFDDQFSVERPDGSNFTLKIRSTKLEDSAMYFCASSDGGHYGYTFGSGTRLTVV.

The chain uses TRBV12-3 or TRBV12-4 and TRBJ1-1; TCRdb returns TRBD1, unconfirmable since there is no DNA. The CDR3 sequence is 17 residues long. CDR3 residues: CASSPRQGKSMNTEAFF.

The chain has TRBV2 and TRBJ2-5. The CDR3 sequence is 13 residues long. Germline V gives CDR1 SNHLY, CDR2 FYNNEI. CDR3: CASSEDLQETQYF.

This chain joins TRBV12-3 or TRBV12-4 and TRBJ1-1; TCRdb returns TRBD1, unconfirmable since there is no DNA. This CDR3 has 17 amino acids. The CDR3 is CASSEILTGDLNTEAFF.

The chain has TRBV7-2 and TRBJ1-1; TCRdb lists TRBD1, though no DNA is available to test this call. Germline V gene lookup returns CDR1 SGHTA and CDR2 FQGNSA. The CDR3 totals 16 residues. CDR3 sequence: CASSLVGGGLSTEAFF.

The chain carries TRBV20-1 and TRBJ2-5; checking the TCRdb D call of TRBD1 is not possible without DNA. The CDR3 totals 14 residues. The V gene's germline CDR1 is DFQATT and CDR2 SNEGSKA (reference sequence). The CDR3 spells CSASGQGRRETQYF.

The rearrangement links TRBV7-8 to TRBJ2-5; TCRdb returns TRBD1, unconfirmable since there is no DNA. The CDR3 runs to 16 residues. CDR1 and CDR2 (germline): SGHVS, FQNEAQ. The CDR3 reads CASSRRLQGKQETQYF.

The CDR3 loop is CASSNPGTGLSHEQFF. The chain has TRBV5-1 and TRBJ2-1; TCRdb reports TRBD1, a call that lacks DNA to check it against. This CDR3 is built from 16 residues. CDR1 and CDR2 (germline): SGHRS, YFSETQ.

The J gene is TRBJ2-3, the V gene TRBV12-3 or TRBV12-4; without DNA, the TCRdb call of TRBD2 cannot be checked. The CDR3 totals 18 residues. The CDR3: CASSLPLEPSGGTDTQYF.

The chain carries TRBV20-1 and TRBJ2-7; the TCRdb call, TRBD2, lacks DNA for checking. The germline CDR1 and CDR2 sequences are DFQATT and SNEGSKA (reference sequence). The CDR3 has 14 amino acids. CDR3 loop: CSAPLAGRSDEQYF.